A single sample is the source of the 5 T cell receptor beta chains below, sequenced in a study of technical replicates of blood from a few donors (dated by TCRdb to the late 2010s). The library was generated by the immunoSEQ multiplex PCR assay. TCRdb mirrors the immuneACCESS table, restricted to in-frame sequences. Some clones are absent from its copies; in checked studies, under half trace to an unresolved V gene, and the reason for the others is unknown. Across this sample there are tens of thousands of clones, with about 98% seen only once. The ten largest clonotypes hold roughly 0.16% of the sample. Sequencing was performed on T cells isolated from PBMCs. These receptors were taken from a human donor in good health.

V and J are TRBV6-1 and TRBJ1-1; D unresolved. V was trimmed by 3 bases and J by 5 bases, leaving 16 bases between them. The CDR3 consists of 15 residues. CDR1 and CDR2 from the germline V gene are MNHNS and SASEGT. Written as DNA, the CDR3 is TGTGCCAGCAGTGAGTCCAGAGGCCCTGGGACTGAAGCTTTCTTT. Amino acid sequence: CASSESRGPGTEAFF.

V gene TRBV20-1 combines with J gene TRBJ2-3, with unresolved D. CDR1 DFQATT and CDR2 SNEGSKA come from the germline V gene (reference sequence). Trimming pared 6 bases from V and 2 bases from J, leaving 6 bases between. CDR3 length: 11 amino acids. The CDR3 DNA reads as TGCAGTGCCTTTGTCACAGATACGCAGTATTTT. It translates to CSAFVTDTQYF.

This chain joins TRBV27 and TRBJ1-1; D gene unclear. CDR1 and CDR2 from the germline V gene are MNHEY and SMNVEV (reference sequence). V lost 3 bases, J lost 0 bases, and 17 bases lay in between. The CDR3 extends over 17 amino acids. Written as DNA, the CDR3 is TGTGCCAGCAGTTTGGAAGGGTCGTCCGGGGTGAACACTGAAGCTTTCTTT. Translated, it gives CASSLEGSSGVNTEAFF.

This chain links TRBV27 with TRBJ1-1; tentative D call: TRBD1 (6 bases). The CDR3 runs to 15 residues. Trimming cost V 6 bases and J 1 base, with 15 bases left between them. The germline V gene has CDR1 MNHEY and CDR2 SMNVEV (reference sequence). The chain's CDR3 is CASSLSGQRNTEAFF. The CDR3 DNA follows: TGTGCCAGCAGCCTAAGTGGACAGAGGAACACTGAAGCTTTCTTT.

This chain joins TRBV6-4 and TRBJ1-1, with 9 bases matching TRBD1. This CDR3 region has 14 residues. The V and J ends lost 7 bases and 1 base, in that order; junction bases with no gene match: 4. Germline V gene sequence: CDR1 MRHNA, CDR2 SNTAGT. CDR3 region: CASKQGAGNTEAFF. The CDR3, as DNA: TGTGCCAGCAAACAGGGGGCAGGGAACACTGAAGCTTTCTTT.